This note documents a single TCR beta chain sequence. Its cognate antigen is unknown. The data are from a study of blood T cells in healthy people across ages. Study-wide results and limits: With age, beta diversity per million T cells declined roughly linearly, significantly by 40.

Primers used in a second PCR of roughly 6 to 11 cycles were a sample-barcoded 5' primer and a J-beta primer mix. TCRdb analysed the 5' RACE reads with MiXCR anew, one entry per CDR3 protein. The repertoire holds fewer than 700,000 distinct CDR3 sequences, with around half as singletons. Staff drew around 10 milliliters of peripheral blood from each donor. Trimming took 5 bases from V and 3 from J; bases not matched to a gene: 6. This CDR3 comprises 14 residues. Germline CDR1 reads SGHTA; CDR2 reads FQGNSA. The receptor was isolated from a man aged 80 or over in good health. The sequenced sample consisted of blood. The rearrangement links TRBV7-2 to TRBJ2-7; 8 bases match TRBD1. The CDR3 region is CASSPSGTGYEQYF. The CDR3 DNA sequence: TGTGCCAGCAGCCCATCGGGGACAGGCTACGAGCAGTACTTC.